This entry lists 3 T cell receptor beta chains sequenced from one sample in a study of T cells in Graves' hyperthyroidism and ophthalmopathy (dated by TCRdb to about 2019). The library was prepared using multiplex PCR. Sequenced on an Illumina HiSeq 2000. TCR beta CDR3 regions were amplified from RNA transcripts. The first round of RT-PCR for the TCR CDR3 was performed with the HTBI primer set and the Qiagen OneStep RT-PCR kit. In TCRdb, the public reads were trimmed at Q25 with fastp and aligned with MiXCR, with productive beta chains retained. Rows matching on CDR3 protein sequence are summarized as one entry with the most common DNA and genes. The table for this sample lists 650,000 to 850,000 distinct CDR3 sequences; 15% to 20% of them were counted only once. The ten largest account for roughly 17% of the sample. The sample consisted of blood. The receptors here all came from a woman aged 45-65 years with Graves' hyperthyroidism that later progressed to Graves' ophthalmopathy.

This sequence joins TRBV27 and TRBJ1-1; the match to TRBD1 covers 9 bases. The germline CDR1 and CDR2 sequences are MNHEY and SMNVEV (reference sequence). Trimming cost V 5 bases and J 4 bases; bases outside gene matches: 5. The CDR3 sequence is 14 residues long. The CDR3 coding sequence is TGTGCCAGCAGTCCCCGACAGGGGGTCACTGAAGCTTTCTTT. Its translation is CASSPRQGVTEAFF.

This clonotype came up many times. The rearrangement uses TRBV20-1 and TRBJ2-5, with D unresolved. The CDR3 runs 12 residues. The germline V gene has CDR1 DFQATT and CDR2 SNEGSKA (reference sequence). Between the trimmed V and J ends, which lost 2 bases and 2 bases, there was a span of 6 bases. The DNA of the CDR3 is TGCAGTGCTAGACGCTGGCAAGAGACCCAGTACTTC. This codes for CSARRWQETQYF.

This chain links TRBV20-1 with TRBJ2-7, with TRBD1 matching over 8 bases. The CDR3 is made up of 12 amino acids. CDR1 is DFQATT, CDR2 SNEGSKA, per germline (reference sequence). V was pared by 5 bases and J by 3 bases, with 3 bases of the junction left unmatched. The CDR3 loop reads CSAETGDYEQYF. CDR3 bases: TGCAGTGCTGAGACAGGGGACTACGAGCAGTACTTC.